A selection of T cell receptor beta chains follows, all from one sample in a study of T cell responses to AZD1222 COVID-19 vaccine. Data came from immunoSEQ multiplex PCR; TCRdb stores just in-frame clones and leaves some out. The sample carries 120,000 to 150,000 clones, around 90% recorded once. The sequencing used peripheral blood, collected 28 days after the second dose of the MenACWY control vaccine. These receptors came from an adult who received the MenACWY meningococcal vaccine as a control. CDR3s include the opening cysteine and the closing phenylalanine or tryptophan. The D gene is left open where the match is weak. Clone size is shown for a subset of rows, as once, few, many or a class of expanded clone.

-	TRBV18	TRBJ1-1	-	TGTGCCAGCTCAAAACGGGTGAACACTGAAGCTTTCTTT	CASSKRVNTEAFF
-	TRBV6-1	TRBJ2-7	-	TGTGCCAGCAGTGAAGGGGGCGGCACGATCGAGTACTTC	CASSEGGGTIEYF
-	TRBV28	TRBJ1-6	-	TGTGCCAGCAGTTTATGGTCCAGGCCTAATTCACCCCTCCACTTT	CASSLWSRPNSPLHF
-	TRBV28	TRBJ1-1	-	TGTGCCAGCAGTTTATCGGGAAACACTGAAGCTTTCTTT	CASSLSGNTEAFF
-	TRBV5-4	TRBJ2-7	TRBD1	TGTGCCAGCAGCTTGGGCGGACAGGGGGCCCACGAGCAGTACTTC	CASSLGGQGAHEQYF
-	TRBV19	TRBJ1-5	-	TGTGCCAGGGAACCGCGGGACCGGCGGCTTCAGCCCCAGCATTTT	CAREPRDRRLQPQHF
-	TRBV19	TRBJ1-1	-	TGTGCCAGTAGTATTGGGGGGTTCATGAACACTGAAGCTTTCTTT	CASSIGGFMNTEAFF
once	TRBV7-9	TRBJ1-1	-	TGTGCCAGCAGCTTAGAAGGGGTCAGGGGAACTGAAGCTTTCTTT	CASSLEGVRGTEAFF
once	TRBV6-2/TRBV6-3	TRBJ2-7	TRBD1	TGTGCCAGCAGTGGGGGGACAGGGAGCGACGAGCAGTACTTC	CASSGGTGSDEQYF
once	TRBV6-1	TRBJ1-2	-	TGTGCCAGCAGTGAATGGGTAGCGGTCACCTTC	CASSEWVAVTF
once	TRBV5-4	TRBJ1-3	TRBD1	TGTGCCAGCAGCTTGCCGGGACAGGGTACAAACACCATATATTTT	CASSLPGQGTNTIYF
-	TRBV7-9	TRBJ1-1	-	TGTGCCAGCAGCTTATACAGCACTGAAGCTTTCTTT	CASSLYSTEAFF
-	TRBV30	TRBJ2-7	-	TGTGCCTGGAGGAGAAACCAGGTTACCTACGAGCAGTACTTC	CAWRRNQVTYEQYF
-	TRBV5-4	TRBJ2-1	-	TGTGCCAGCAGCCCTCTCACTAGTATCAATGAGCAGTTCTTC	CASSPLTSINEQFF
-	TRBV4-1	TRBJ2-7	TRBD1	TGCGCCAGCAGCCAAGATCCCCAGGGGGCTAAAGACGAGCAGTACTTC	CASSQDPQGAKDEQYF
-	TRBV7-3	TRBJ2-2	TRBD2	TGTGCCAGCAGCCTTAGCGGGAGAGACACCGGGGAGCTGTTTTTT	CASSLSGRDTGELFF
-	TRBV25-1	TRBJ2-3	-	TGTGCCAGCAGTTATACTTCGGGAGTTGGAAATACGCAGTATTTT	CASSYTSGVGNTQYF
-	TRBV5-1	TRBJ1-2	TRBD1	TGCGCCAGCAGCTTGGGACAGGGGGGCTATGGCTACACCTTC	CASSLGQGGYGYTF
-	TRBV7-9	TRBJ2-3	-	TGTGCCAGCAGCTTCTTGGGGGCAGCAGATACGCAGTATTTT	CASSFLGAADTQYF
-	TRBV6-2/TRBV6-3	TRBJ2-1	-	TGTGCCAGCAGTTACTCCCGGACCCTACACAATGAGCAGTTCTTC	CASSYSRTLHNEQFF
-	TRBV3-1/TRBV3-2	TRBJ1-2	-	TGTGCCAGCAGCCAACGGGGAGGCTATGGCTACACCTTC	CASSQRGGYGYTF
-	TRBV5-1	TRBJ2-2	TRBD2	TGCGCCAGCAGGTTGACTAGCGGAGGAACCGGGGAGCTGTTTTTT	CASRLTSGGTGELFF
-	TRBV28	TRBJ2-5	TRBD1	TGTGCCAGTAATACCCCGGGACAGGGAACAGAGACCCAGTACTTC	CASNTPGQGTETQYF
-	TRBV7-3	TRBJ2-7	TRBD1	TGTGCCAGCAGCCCTCGGACAGGGGCCTCCTACGAGCAGTACTTC	CASSPRTGASYEQYF
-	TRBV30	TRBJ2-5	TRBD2	TGTGCCTGGAGTCGACCCCCCTGGGAGCGGGGGGTACAAGAGACCCAGTACTTC	CAWSRPPWERGVQETQYF
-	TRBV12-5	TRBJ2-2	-	TGTGCTAGTGCGAGATCGGGGGCCGCCGGGGAGCTGTTTTTT	CASARSGAAGELFF
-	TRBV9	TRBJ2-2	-	TGTGCCAGCAGCTTCGGGACTTCGATCACCGGGGAGCTGTTTTTT	CASSFGTSITGELFF
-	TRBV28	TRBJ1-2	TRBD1	TGTGCCGCGGCCAGGGACAGGGCCGGCTATGGCTACACCTTC	CAAARDRAGYGYTF
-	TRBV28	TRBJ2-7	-	TGTGCCAGCAGTCCCTCCGGGAGTACGTTATGGCAGTACTTC	CASSPSGSTLWQYF
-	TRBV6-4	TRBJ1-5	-	TGTGCCAGCAGTGACGGGAGCAATCAGCCCCAGCATTTT	CASSDGSNQPQHF
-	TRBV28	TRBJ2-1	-	TGTGCCAGCACGCCGGGACGGCACAATGAGCAGTTCTTC	CASTPGRHNEQFF
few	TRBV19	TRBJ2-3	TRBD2	TGTGCCAGTAGCATTAGCGGGAGAGTGGGAGATACGCAGTATTTT	CASSISGRVGDTQYF
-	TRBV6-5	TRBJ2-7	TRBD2	TGTGCCAGCAGACTCACCCGGACTAGCGGCTACGAGCAGTACTTC	CASRLTRTSGYEQYF
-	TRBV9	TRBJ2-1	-	TGTGCCAGCAGCGTATCTACCCTCGGGGAGCAGTTCTTC	CASSVSTLGEQFF
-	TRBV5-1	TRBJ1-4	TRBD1	TGCGCCAGCAGCCCAGGGGGCATCGGTGAAAAACTGTTTTTT	CASSPGGIGEKLFF
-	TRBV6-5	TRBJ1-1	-	TGTGCCAGCACCGAAGGGTTAAAAGCTTTCTTT	CASTEGLKAFF
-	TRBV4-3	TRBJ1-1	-	TGCGCCAGCAGCCAAGATCTTGGGACGCCAGACGAAGCTTTCTTT	CASSQDLGTPDEAFF
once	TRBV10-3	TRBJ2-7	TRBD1	TGTGCCATCAGGGAACAGGGGAGCTACGAGCAGTACTTC	CAIREQGSYEQYF
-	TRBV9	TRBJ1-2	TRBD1	TGTGCCAGCAGCGTTGGACAGGGCGGTAACTATGGCTACACCTTC	CASSVGQGGNYGYTF
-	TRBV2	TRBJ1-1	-	TGTGCCAGCAGGGGGACCGCCGCCGCCGCAGGGACTGACGCTTTCTTT	CASRGTAAAAGTDAFF
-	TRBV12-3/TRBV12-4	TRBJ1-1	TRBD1	TGTGCCAGCAGTAACAGGGGGCGAACTGAAGCTTTCTTT	CASSNRGRTEAFF